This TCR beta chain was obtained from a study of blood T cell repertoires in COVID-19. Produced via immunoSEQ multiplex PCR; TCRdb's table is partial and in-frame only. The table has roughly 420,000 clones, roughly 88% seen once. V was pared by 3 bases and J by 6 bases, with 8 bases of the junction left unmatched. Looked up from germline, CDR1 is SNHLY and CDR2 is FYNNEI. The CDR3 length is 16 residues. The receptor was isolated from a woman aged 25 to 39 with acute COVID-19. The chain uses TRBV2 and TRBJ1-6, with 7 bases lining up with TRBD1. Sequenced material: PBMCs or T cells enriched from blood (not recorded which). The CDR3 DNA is TGTGCCAGCAGTGAGGGTAGAGGGGGCTCTAATTCACCCCTCCACTTT. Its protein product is CASSEGRGGSNSPLHF.